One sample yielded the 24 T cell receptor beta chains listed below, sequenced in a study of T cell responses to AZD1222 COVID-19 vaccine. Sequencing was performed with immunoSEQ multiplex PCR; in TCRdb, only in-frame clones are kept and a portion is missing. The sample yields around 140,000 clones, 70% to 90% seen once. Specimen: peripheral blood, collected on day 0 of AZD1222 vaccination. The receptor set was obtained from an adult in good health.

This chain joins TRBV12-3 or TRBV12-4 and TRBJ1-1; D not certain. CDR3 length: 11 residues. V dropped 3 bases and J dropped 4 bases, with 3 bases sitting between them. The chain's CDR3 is CASSFSTEAFF. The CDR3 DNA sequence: TGTGCCAGCAGTTTTTCCACTGAAGCTTTCTTT.

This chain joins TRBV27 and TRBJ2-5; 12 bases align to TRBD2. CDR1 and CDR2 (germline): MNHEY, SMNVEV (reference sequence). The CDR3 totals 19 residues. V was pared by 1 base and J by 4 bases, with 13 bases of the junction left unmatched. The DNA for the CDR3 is TGTGCCAGCAGTTTATTGGCGGCTAGCGGGGGGGCTCTCGCAGAGACCCAGTACTTC. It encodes CASSLLAASGGALAETQYF.

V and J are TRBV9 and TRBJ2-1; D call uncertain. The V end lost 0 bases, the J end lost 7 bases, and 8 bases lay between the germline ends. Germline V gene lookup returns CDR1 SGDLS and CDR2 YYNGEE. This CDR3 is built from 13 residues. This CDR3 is CASSVAVANEQFF. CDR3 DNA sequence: TGTGCCAGCAGCGTAGCTGTGGCGAATGAGCAGTTCTTC.

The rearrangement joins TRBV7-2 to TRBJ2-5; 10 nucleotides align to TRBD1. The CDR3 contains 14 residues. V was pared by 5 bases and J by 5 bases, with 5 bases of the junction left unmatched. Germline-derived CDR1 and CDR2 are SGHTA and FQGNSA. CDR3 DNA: TGTGCCAGCAGCGGCCGGGACAGGGGTGAGACCCAGTACTTC. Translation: CASSGRDRGETQYF.

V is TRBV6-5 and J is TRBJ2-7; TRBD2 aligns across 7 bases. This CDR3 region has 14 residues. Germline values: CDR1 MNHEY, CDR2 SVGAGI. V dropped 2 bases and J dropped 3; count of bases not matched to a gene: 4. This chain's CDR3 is CASSYIAGIYEQYF. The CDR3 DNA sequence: TGTGCCAGCAGTTACATAGCGGGTATCTACGAGCAGTACTTC.

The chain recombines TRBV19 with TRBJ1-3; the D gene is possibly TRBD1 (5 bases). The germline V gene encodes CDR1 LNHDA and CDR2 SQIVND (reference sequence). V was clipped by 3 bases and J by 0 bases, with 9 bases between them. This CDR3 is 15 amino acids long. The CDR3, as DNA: TGTGCCAGTAGTATTAAGGGGACCTCTGGAAACACCATATATTTT. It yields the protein CASSIKGTSGNTIYF.

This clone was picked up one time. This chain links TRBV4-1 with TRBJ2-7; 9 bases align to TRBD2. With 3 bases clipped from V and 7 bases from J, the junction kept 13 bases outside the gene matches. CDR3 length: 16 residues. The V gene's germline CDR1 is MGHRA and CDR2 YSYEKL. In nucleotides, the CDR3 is TGCGCCAGCAGCCAGGGATCTAGCGGGATAAATGAAGAGCAGTACTTC. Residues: CASSQGSSGINEEQYF.

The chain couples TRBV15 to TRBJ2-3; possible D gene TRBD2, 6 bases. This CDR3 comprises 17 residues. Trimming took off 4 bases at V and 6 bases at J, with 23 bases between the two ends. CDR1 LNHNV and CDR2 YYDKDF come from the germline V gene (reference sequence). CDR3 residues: CATSIRPSGTFRDTQYF. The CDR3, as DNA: TGTGCCACCAGCATCCGACCATCAGGGACTTTTAGGGATACGCAGTATTTT.

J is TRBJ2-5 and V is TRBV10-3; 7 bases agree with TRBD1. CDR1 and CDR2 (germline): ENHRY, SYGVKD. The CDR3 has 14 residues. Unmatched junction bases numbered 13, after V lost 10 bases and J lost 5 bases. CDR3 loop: CATWTGIGLETQYF. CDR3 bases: TGTGCCACCTGGACAGGAATAGGCTTGGAGACCCAGTACTTC.

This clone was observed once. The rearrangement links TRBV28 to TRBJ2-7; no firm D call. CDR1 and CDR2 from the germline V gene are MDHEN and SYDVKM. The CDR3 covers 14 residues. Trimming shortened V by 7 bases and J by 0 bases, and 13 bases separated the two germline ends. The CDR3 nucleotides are TGTGCCAGCATCCTTCACGGCAGCTCCTACGAGCAGTACTTC. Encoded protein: CASILHGSSYEQYF.

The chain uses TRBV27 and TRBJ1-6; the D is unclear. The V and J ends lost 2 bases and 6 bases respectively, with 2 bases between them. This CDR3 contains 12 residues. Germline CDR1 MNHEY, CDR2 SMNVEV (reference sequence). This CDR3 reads CASSLLNSPLHF. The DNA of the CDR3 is TGTGCCAGCAGTTTACTTAATTCACCCCTCCACTTT.

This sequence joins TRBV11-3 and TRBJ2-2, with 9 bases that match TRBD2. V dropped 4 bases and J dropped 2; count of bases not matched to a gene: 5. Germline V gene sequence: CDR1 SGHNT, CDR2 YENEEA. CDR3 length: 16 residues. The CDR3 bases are TGTGCCAGCAGCTACGGGACTAGCAAAAACACCGGGGAGCTGTTTTTT. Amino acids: CASSYGTSKNTGELFF.

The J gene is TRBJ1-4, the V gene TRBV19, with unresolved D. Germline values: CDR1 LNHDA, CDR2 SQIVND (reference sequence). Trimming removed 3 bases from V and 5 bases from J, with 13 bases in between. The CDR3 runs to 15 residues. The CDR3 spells CASSIENSLNEKLFF. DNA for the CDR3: TGTGCCAGTAGTATTGAGAACAGTTTAAATGAAAAACTGTTTTTT.

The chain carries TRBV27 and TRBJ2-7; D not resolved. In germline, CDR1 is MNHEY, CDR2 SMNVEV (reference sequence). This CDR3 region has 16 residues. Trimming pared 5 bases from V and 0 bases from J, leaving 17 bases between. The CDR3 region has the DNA TGTGCCAGCAGTCCACGACCACCATCGAGCTCCTACGAGCAGTACTTC. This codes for CASSPRPPSSSYEQYF.

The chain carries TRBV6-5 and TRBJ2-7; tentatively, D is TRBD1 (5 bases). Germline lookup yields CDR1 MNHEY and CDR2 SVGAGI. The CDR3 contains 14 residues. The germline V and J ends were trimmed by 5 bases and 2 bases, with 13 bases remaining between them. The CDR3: CASSPRTPPYEQYF. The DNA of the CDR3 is TGTGCCAGCAGTCCCCGGACACCCCCCTACGAGCAGTACTTC.

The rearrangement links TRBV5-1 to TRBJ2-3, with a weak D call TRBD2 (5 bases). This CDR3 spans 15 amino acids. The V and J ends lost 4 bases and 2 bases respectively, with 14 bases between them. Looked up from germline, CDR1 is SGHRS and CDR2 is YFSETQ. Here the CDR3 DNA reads TGCGCCAGCAGCAATAAGGACTTATCCACAGATACGCAGTATTTT. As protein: CASSNKDLSTDTQYF.

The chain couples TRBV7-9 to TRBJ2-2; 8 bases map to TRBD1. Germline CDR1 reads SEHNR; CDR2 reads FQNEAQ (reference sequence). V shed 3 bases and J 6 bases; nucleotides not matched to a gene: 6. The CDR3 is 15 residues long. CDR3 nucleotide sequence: TGTGCCAGCAGCTTTGGACAGGGTTCGGCCGGGGAGCTGTTTTTT. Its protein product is CASSFGQGSAGELFF.

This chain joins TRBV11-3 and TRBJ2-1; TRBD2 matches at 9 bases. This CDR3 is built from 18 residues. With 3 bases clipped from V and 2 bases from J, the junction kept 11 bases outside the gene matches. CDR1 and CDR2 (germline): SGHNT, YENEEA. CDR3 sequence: CASSLGGGVPAPYNEQFF. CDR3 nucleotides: TGTGCCAGCAGCTTGGGCGGGGGGGTCCCCGCTCCCTACAATGAGCAGTTCTTC.

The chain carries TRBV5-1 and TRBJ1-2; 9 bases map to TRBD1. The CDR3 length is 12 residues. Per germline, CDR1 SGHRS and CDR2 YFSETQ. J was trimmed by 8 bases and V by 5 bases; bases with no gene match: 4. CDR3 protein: CASRWDREGYTF. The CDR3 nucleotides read TGCGCCAGCAGATGGGACAGGGAAGGCTACACCTTC.

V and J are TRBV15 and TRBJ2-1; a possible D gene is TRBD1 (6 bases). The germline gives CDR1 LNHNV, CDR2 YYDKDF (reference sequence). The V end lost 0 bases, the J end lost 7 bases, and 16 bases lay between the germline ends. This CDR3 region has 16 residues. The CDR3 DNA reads TGTGCCACCAGCAGAGATTCGGCGCAGGGGCTGAATGAGCAGTTCTTC. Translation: CATSRDSAQGLNEQFF.

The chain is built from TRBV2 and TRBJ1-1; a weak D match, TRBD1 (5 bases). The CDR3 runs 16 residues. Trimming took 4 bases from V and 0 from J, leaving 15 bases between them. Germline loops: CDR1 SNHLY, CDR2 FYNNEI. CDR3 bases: TGTGCCAGCAGTGGGCAGGGTCGAAACATGAACACTGAAGCTTTCTTT. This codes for CASSGQGRNMNTEAFF.

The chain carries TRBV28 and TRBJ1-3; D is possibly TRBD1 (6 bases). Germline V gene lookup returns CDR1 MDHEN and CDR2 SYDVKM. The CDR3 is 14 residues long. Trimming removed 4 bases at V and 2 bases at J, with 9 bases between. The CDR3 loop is CASSSGVTGNTIYF. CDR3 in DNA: TGTGCCAGCAGTTCAGGGGTTACTGGAAACACCATATATTTT. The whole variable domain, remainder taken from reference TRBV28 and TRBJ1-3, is DVKVTQSSRYLVKRTGEKVFLECVQDMDHENMFWYRQDPGLGLRLIYFSYDVKMKEKGDIPEGYSVSREKKERFSLILESASTNQTSMYLCASSSGVTGNTIYFGEGSWLTVV.

CDR3 coding DNA: TGTGCCAGCAGCCTTGGACAGGGGGTTTACTATGGCTACACCTTC. Its protein is CASSLGQGVYYGYTF. The genes are TRBV7-8 and TRBJ1-2; 10 positions agree with TRBD1. This CDR3 is 15 amino acids long. V lost 5 bases, J lost 3 bases, and 6 bases stayed unmatched. Per germline, CDR1 SGHVS and CDR2 FQNEAQ.

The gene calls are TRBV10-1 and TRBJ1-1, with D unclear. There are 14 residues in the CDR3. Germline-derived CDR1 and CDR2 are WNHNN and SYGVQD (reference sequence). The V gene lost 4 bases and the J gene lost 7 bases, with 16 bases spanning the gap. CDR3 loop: CASSGARVAGEAFF. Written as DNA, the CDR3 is TGCGCCAGCAGTGGCGCTCGGGTGGCGGGTGAAGCTTTCTTT.